Following are 11 T cell receptor beta chains from one sample sequenced in a study of CD8 T cells in Susac syndrome. Reverse transcription of roughly 0.5 to 1 ug RNA was performed with random hexamers. TCRdb independently ran MiXCR on the immunoSEQ multiplex PCR reads; one entry per CDR3 protein. The table has around 200,000 distinct CDR3 sequences, just under 95% seen once; the top ten hold around 0.08%. Sequenced sample: CD4+ T cells from PBMCs. The source of these receptors is a human donor with multiple sclerosis.

The gene calls are TRBV20-1 and TRBJ2-5, with D unclear. V was cut by 6 bases and J by 3 bases, with 14 bases left in between. This CDR3 contains 13 residues. Germline V lookup: CDR1 DFQATT, CDR2 SNEGSKA (reference sequence). As DNA, the CDR3 is TGCAGTGCCCTGAACCTAGTGGAAGAGACCCAGTACTTC. This translates into CSALNLVEETQYF.

The gene calls are TRBV3-1 and TRBJ1-1; D unresolved. Trimming removed 7 bases at V and 1 base at J, with 13 bases between. Germline assignment: CDR1 LGHDT and CDR2 YNNKEL (reference sequence). There are 14 residues in the CDR3. The CDR3: CASTGRAANTEAFF. As DNA, the CDR3 is TGTGCCAGCACAGGACGAGCGGCGAACACTGAAGCTTTCTTT.

The DNA of the CDR3 is TGTGCCAGCAGCTTAGAACCTAACACTGAAGCTTTCTTT. Amino acid sequence: CASSLEPNTEAFF. J is TRBJ1-1 and V is TRBV7-9; D remains ambiguous. CDR3 length: 13 amino acids. Germline V gene lookup returns CDR1 SEHNR and CDR2 FQNEAQ (reference sequence). Trimming cost V 1 base and J 2 bases, with 5 bases left between them.

In this sample, this clonotype turned up a few times. This chain connects TRBV30 to TRBJ1-1; no firm D call. Germline CDR1 and CDR2: GTSNPN and SVGIG (reference sequence). The CDR3 has 14 amino acids. V lost 2 bases and J 6 bases, leaving 16 bases between the germline ends. CDR3 residues: CAWSSTVRIAEAFF. Written as DNA, the CDR3 is TGTGCCTGGAGTTCGACGGTGAGGATAGCTGAAGCTTTCTTT. Together with reference TRBV30 and TRBJ1-1, the CDR3 gives the full variable domain: SQTIHQWPATLVQPVGSPLSLECTVEGTSNPNLYWYRQAAGRGLQLLFYSVGIGQISSEVPQNLSASRPQDRQFILSSKKLLLSDSGFYLCAWSSTVRIAEAFFGQGTRLTVV.

V gene TRBV6-5 combines with J gene TRBJ1-2; D gene unclear. Germline values: CDR1 MNHEY, CDR2 SVGAGI. The ends were cut back, 6 bases at V and 6 bases at J, with 11 bases in the middle. This CDR3 is built from 12 residues. The DNA of the CDR3 is TGTGCCAGCAGAGACACGTCCCATGGCTACACCTTC. The encoded protein is CASRDTSHGYTF.

This chain links TRBV18 with TRBJ1-6; 10 positions agree with TRBD1. CDR3 length: 14 residues. The V gene's germline CDR1 is KGHSH and CDR2 LQKENI. The J segment lost 8 bases and the V segment lost 4 bases, leaving 2 bases of the junction unmatched. CDR3 residues: CASSRGQGDSPLHF. The CDR3, as DNA: TGTGCCAGCTCACGCGGACAGGGGGATTCACCCCTCCACTTT.

The rearrangement uses TRBV19 and TRBJ2-1, with TRBD1 identical over 7 bases. CDR1 is LNHDA and CDR2 is SQIVND in the germline V gene (reference sequence). The V and J ends lost 6 bases and 3 bases, in that order; junction bases with no gene match: 5. CDR3 length equals 14 residues. As DNA, the CDR3 is TGTGCCAGTAGCGGCCAGGGGGACTACAATGAGCAGTTCTTC. It codes for CASSGQGDYNEQFF.

CDR3 coding DNA: TGTGCCAGCAGCCCTGGTGGGCCCTACGAGCAGTACTTC. This translates into CASSPGGPYEQYF. The chain couples TRBV9 to TRBJ2-7; D unclear. Trimming left V 4 bases short and J 2 bases short, with 10 bases between. This CDR3 contains 13 residues. CDR1 and CDR2 from the germline V gene are SGDLS and YYNGEE.

This rearrangement joins TRBV9 to TRBJ1-5; 7 nucleotides match TRBD1. This CDR3 has 14 amino acids. Germline-derived CDR1 and CDR2 are SGDLS and YYNGEE. J gave up 5 bases and V 3 bases, and 5 bases lay outside the gene matches. DNA of the CDR3: TGTGCCAGCAGCGATGGGACAGTAGATCAGCCCCAGCATTTT. Protein product: CASSDGTVDQPQHF.

This chain links TRBV5-6 with TRBJ2-4, with D perhaps matching TRBD2 (5 bases). Germline assignment: CDR1 SGHDT and CDR2 YYEEEE. The CDR3 length is 16 residues. V was shortened by 3 bases and J by 0 bases, with 13 bases between the two germline ends. CDR3 protein: CASSSDAGVAKNIQYF. DNA of the CDR3: TGTGCCAGCAGCTCGGATGCGGGTGTAGCCAAAAACATTCAGTACTTC.

The V and J genes are TRBV2 and TRBJ1-2; D uncertain. With 4 bases removed from V and 7 bases from J, the gap between germline ends came to 19 bases. Germline V CDR1 and CDR2: SNHLY, FYNNEI. This CDR3 has 15 residues. The CDR3 DNA follows: TGTGCCAGCAGTGCTACCGACGGGATAGTCGGTGGCTACACCTTC. Translated, it gives CASSATDGIVGGYTF.